These T cell receptor beta chains were read from a single sample in a study of post-analysis software for immune sequencing data. TCRdb called the PCR reads again in MiXCR, with one record for every CDR3 protein. The sample includes roughly 580,000 distinct CDR3 sequences, roughly 40% of them seen just once. What was sequenced was blood. These receptors were collected from a girl between 5 and 17 years old with multiple sclerosis. CDR3s include the opening cysteine and the closing phenylalanine or tryptophan. The D gene is left open where the match is weak. A clone size is listed for some rows: how often the clone was seen (once, few, many), or a class if it is expanded.

CASRFRLAGNYNEQFF	TGTGCCAGCAGATTCCGACTAGCGGGGAACTACAATGAGCAGTTCTTC	.	TRBV6-6	TRBJ2-1	TRBD2
CASLEGGSNQPQHF	TGTGCCAGCCTTGAGGGTGGTAGCAATCAGCCCCAGCATTTT	few	TRBV12-3/TRBV12-4	TRBJ1-5	.
CASSLGGVPSETQYF	TGTGCCAGCAGCTTAGGCGGGGTCCCCTCGGAGACCCAGTACTTC	.	TRBV7-3	TRBJ2-5	.
CSARPWDRAGDTQYF	TGCAGTGCTAGGCCATGGGACAGGGCGGGAGATACGCAGTATTTT	once	TRBV20-1	TRBJ2-3	TRBD1
CSARIGRSPVYEQFF	TGCAGTGCTAGAATTGGGAGGTCCCCCGTCTATGAGCAGTTCTTC	.	TRBV20-1	TRBJ2-1	.
CAWKNLRGAVYGYTF	TGTGCCTGGAAAAATTTGAGAGGAGCCGTCTATGGCTACACCTTC	.	TRBV30	TRBJ1-2	.
CASSLNPGLLNEQFF	TGTGCCAGCAGCTTAAATCCCGGGCTGCTCAATGAGCAGTTCTTC	.	TRBV7-3	TRBJ2-1	.
CATHGVTGEAFF	TGTGCCACTCACGGGGTCACGGGTGAAGCTTTCTTT	.	TRBV10-3	TRBJ1-1	.
CAWSDPGTGETQYF	TGTGCCTGGAGTGACCCTGGCACGGGGGAGACCCAGTACTTC	.	TRBV30	TRBJ2-5	.
CSVVGTSGKDDEQFF	TGCAGCGTTGTAGGGACTAGCGGGAAGGACGATGAGCAGTTCTTC	once	TRBV29-1	TRBJ2-1	TRBD2
CSASRGGTTSGSQETQYF	TGCAGTGCTAGTCGAGGGGGAACTACTAGCGGGTCACAAGAGACCCAGTACTTC	few	TRBV20-1	TRBJ2-5	TRBD2
CASSLDGRPYEQYF	TGCGCCAGCAGCTTGGACGGGCGCCCCTACGAGCAGTACTTC	.	TRBV5-1	TRBJ2-7	.
CAISDSDRRGTFYDYTF	TGTGCCATCAGTGACTCAGATCGGCGGGGTACCTTCTATGACTACACCTTC	.	TRBV10-3	TRBJ1-2	.
CASSSGQGFRGTQYF	TGTGCCAGCAGCTCGGGACAGGGGTTCAGGGGTACGCAGTATTTT	.	TRBV7-2	TRBJ2-3	TRBD1
CASSEASGSYNEQFF	TGTGCCAGCAGTGAAGCTAGCGGCTCCTACAATGAGCAGTTCTTC	once	TRBV6-4	TRBJ2-1	TRBD2
CASSSGPPNEQFF	TGTGCCAGCAGTAGCGGGCCCCCCAATGAGCAGTTCTTC	once	TRBV12-3/TRBV12-4	TRBJ2-1	.
CASSLSLHRYEQYF	TGTGCCAGCAGCTTGTCTTTACACCGCTACGAGCAGTACTTC	few	TRBV5-6	TRBJ2-7	.
CASSFDREGGYTF	TGTGCCAGCAGCTTCGACAGGGAGGGTGGCTACACCTTC	few	TRBV7-2	TRBJ1-2	TRBD1
CAISAGDYSYTF	TGTGCCATCAGCGCAGGGGACTATAGCTACACCTTC	.	TRBV6-2/TRBV6-3	TRBJ1-2	.
CASSYSNGQGETQYF	TGTGCCAGCAGTTACTCAAACGGACAGGGGGAGACCCAGTACTTC	.	TRBV6-5	TRBJ2-5	TRBD1
CASSPGPSTDTQYF	TGTGCCAGCAGCCCCGGTCCTAGCACAGATACGCAGTATTTT	many	TRBV6-5	TRBJ2-3	.
CASSFSAENGQFF	TGTGCCAGCAGTTTCTCTGCGGAGAACGGGCAGTTCTTC	few	TRBV12-3/TRBV12-4	TRBJ2-1	.
CASSFRRESSYEQYF	TGTGCCAGCAGTTTTAGACGGGAGAGCTCCTACGAGCAGTACTTC	few	TRBV12-3/TRBV12-4	TRBJ2-7	.
CSVLGHPDTQYF	TGCAGCGTTTTGGGACACCCAGATACGCAGTATTTT	.	TRBV29-1	TRBJ2-3	.
CSAADGWDTGELFF	TGCAGTGCTGCCGACGGGTGGGACACCGGGGAGCTGTTTTTT	.	TRBV20-1	TRBJ2-2	.
CASSYGGFNNEQFF	TGTGCCAGCAGTTACGGGGGGTTTAACAATGAGCAGTTCTTC	few	TRBV6-6	TRBJ2-1	.
CASSLPQDFYEQYF	TGCGCCAGCAGCTTGCCACAGGATTTCTACGAGCAGTACTTC	few	TRBV5-1	TRBJ2-7	.
CASSLGQGHQPQHF	TGTGCCAGCAGCCTCGGACAGGGGCATCAGCCCCAGCATTTT	few	TRBV7-8	TRBJ1-5	TRBD1
CAITGTGDDGYTF	TGTGCCATCACCGGGACAGGGGACGATGGCTACACCTTC	.	TRBV10-3	TRBJ1-2	TRBD1
CASSSPGVVLTF	TGTGCCAGCAGCTCCCCAGGGGTAGTCCTGACTTTC	.	TRBV7-9	TRBJ2-6	.
CASSKTGGDEQYF	TGTGCCAGCAGTAAGACCGGAGGGGACGAGCAGTACTTC	.	TRBV12-3/TRBV12-4	TRBJ2-7	.
CSARSGSTDTEAFF	TGCAGTGCTAGATCGGGTTCCACGGACACTGAAGCTTTCTTT	.	TRBV20-1	TRBJ1-1	.
CASSLTAGAYNEQFF	TGCGCCAGCAGCTTAACAGCGGGGGCATACAATGAGCAGTTCTTC	.	TRBV5-1	TRBJ2-1	TRBD2
CATTSGLAVETQYF	TGTGCCACTACTAGCGGGTTAGCGGTGGAGACCCAGTACTTC	few	TRBV12-3/TRBV12-4	TRBJ2-5	TRBD2
CATSDQEGPVYGYTF	TGTGCCACCAGTGATCAAGAGGGGCCGGTCTATGGCTACACCTTC	.	TRBV24-1	TRBJ1-2	.
CASSLAGDPYEQYF	TGCGCCAGCAGCTTAGCGGGAGATCCCTACGAGCAGTACTTC	few	TRBV5-1	TRBJ2-7	TRBD2
CASSTTTDLPNEQYF	TGTGCCAGCAGCACAACGACGGACCTTCCGAACGAGCAGTACTTC	.	TRBV7-9	TRBJ2-7	.
CASSWAGDEKRFF	TGTGCCAGCAGTTGGGCAGGGGATGAAAAACGGTTTTTT	.	TRBV12-3/TRBV12-4	TRBJ1-4	.
CASSLTGGGYTF	TGTGCCAGCAGCCTGACAGGGGGCGGCTACACCTTC	few	TRBV6-5	TRBJ1-2	TRBD1
CASRFQGTYEQYF	TGTGCCAGCAGATTTCAGGGGACCTACGAGCAGTACTTC	.	TRBV7-9	TRBJ2-7	.
CASSSHGTGGFETQYF	TGTGCCAGCAGTTCCCACGGGACAGGGGGCTTCGAGACCCAGTACTTC	.	TRBV12-3/TRBV12-4	TRBJ2-5	TRBD1
CASSQVRGLAGHSPQYF	TGCGCCAGCAGCCAAGTTCGGGGACTAGCGGGTCACTCGCCCCAGTACTTC	.	TRBV4-1	TRBJ2-5	TRBD2
CSVGTLFQETQYF	TGCAGCGTTGGGACCCTATTCCAAGAGACCCAGTACTTC	many	TRBV29-1	TRBJ2-5	.
CASSYRDYQETQYF	TGTGCCAGCAGTTATAGGGACTACCAAGAGACCCAGTACTTC	few	TRBV6-6	TRBJ2-5	.
CSARQLAGQPQHF	TGCAGTGCTAGACAGTTAGCAGGGCAGCCCCAGCATTTT	.	TRBV20-1	TRBJ1-5	.
CASSQVGQGSTEAFF	TGTGCCAGCAGCCAAGTTGGGCAGGGCTCCACTGAAGCTTTCTTT	.	TRBV4-2	TRBJ1-1	.
CASSLVSRVNTGELFF	TGTGCCAGCAGCTTAGTTTCCAGGGTTAACACCGGGGAGCTGTTTTTT	few	TRBV7-2	TRBJ2-2	.
CASSLNLNGYTF	TGTGCCAGCAGCTTAAATTTAAATGGCTACACCTTC	.	TRBV11-2	TRBJ1-2	.
CASSAVRAARGENEQYF	TGTGCCAGCAGCGCTGTCCGGGCGGCCAGGGGGGAAAACGAGCAGTACTTC	.	TRBV7-9	TRBJ2-7	.
CASRVVQNTDTQYF	TGCGCCAGCAGGGTGGTACAGAACACAGATACGCAGTATTTT	.	TRBV5-1	TRBJ2-3	.
CASSLRRAGKNEQFF	TGTGCCAGCAGTTTAAGGCGGGCCGGTAAAAATGAGCAGTTCTTC	.	TRBV12-3/TRBV12-4	TRBJ2-1	.
CSALAAGGFQETQYF	TGCAGTGCCTTAGCCGCTGGGGGTTTCCAAGAGACCCAGTACTTC	.	TRBV20-1	TRBJ2-5	.
CASSLAASGGVGEQFF	TGTGCCAGCAGTTTAGCGGCTAGCGGGGGGGTAGGTGAGCAGTTCTTC	once	TRBV12-3/TRBV12-4	TRBJ2-1	TRBD2
CASSLSRQGVGEQFF	TGTGCCAGCAGTTTATCCCGACAGGGGGTGGGTGAGCAGTTCTTC	few	TRBV27	TRBJ2-1	TRBD1
CSAGTAPYEQYF	TGCAGTGCCGGGACAGCGCCCTACGAGCAGTACTTC	.	TRBV20-1	TRBJ2-7	TRBD1